The 32 T cell receptor beta chains below all came from one sample that was sequenced in a study of cytomegalovirus exposure and HLA in healthy donors. The study ran its PCR with 60 Vbeta and 13 Jbeta primers. The protocol was immunoSEQ multiplex PCR, while the TCRdb copy is restricted to in-frame clones and leaves out a portion. This sample has roughly 110,000 clones, with about 79% found just once. The sequenced sample consisted of PBMCs. The receptors were gathered from a woman under 30 in good health and CMV-seronegative.

V and J are TRBV28 and TRBJ2-7; 8 bases line up with TRBD1. Germline V CDR1 and CDR2: MDHEN, SYDVKM. There are 14 residues in the CDR3. Trimming cost V 4 bases and J 3 bases; bases outside gene matches: 5. The CDR3 reads CASSSGTGIYEQYF. The CDR3 DNA sequence: TGTGCCAGCAGTTCAGGGACAGGCATCTACGAGCAGTACTTC.

The chain joins TRBV11-2 to TRBJ2-6, with a possible D match to TRBD1 (6 bases). V was shortened by 1 base and J by 4 bases, with 14 bases between the two germline ends. Germline V gene sequence: CDR1 SGHAT, CDR2 FQNNGV. This CDR3 comprises 17 residues. CDR3 residues: CASSLGRGRSGANVLTF. The CDR3, as DNA: TGTGCCAGCAGCTTAGGCAGGGGACGATCCGGGGCCAACGTCCTGACTTTC. Filled out from reference TRBV11-2 and TRBJ2-6, the complete variable domain reads EAGVAQSPRYKIIEKRQSVAFWCNPISGHATLYWYQQILGQGPKLLIQFQNNGVVDDSQLPKDRFSAERLKGVDSTLKIQPAKLEDSAVYLCASSLGRGRSGANVLTFGAGSRLTVL.

CDR3 sequence reads: CASSPTGNPYGYTF. The CDR3 DNA reads TGTGCCAGCTCGCCAACAGGGAATCCTTATGGCTACACCTTC. This chain uses TRBV18 with TRBJ1-2; tentatively, D is TRBD1 (6 bases). V lost 6 bases, J lost 5 bases, and 16 bases lay in between. CDR3 length: 14 residues. Germline V gene lookup returns CDR1 KGHSH and CDR2 LQKENI.

The V and J genes are TRBV4-1 and TRBJ2-2; D is possibly TRBD1 (6 bases). CDR3 length: 13 residues. The germline V gene encodes CDR1 MGHRA and CDR2 YSYEKL. Trimming removed 7 bases from V and 6 bases from J, with 12 bases in between. The CDR3 DNA reads TGCGCCAGCACAACAGGGATGGCCGGGGAGCTGTTTTTT. It yields the protein CASTTGMAGELFF.

V usage is TRBV7-9 and J usage is TRBJ2-1, with D perhaps matching TRBD2 (5 bases). Trimming took off 5 bases at V and 3 bases at J, with 8 bases between the two ends. The germline V gene encodes CDR1 SEHNR and CDR2 FQNEAQ (reference sequence). This CDR3 spans 13 amino acids. The CDR3 DNA reads TGTGCCAGCAGCCCGGGGTTCTACAATGAGCAGTTCTTC. Its protein product is CASSPGFYNEQFF.

CDR3 amino acids: CASSSGLRQVMNTEAFF. The CDR3 coding sequence is TGTGCCAGCAGCTCTGGGTTGAGACAGGTCATGAACACTGAAGCTTTCTTT. The chain uses TRBV9 and TRBJ1-1; tentatively, D is TRBD1 (6 bases). The CDR3 totals 17 residues. The V and J ends lost 4 bases and 0 bases respectively, with 19 bases between them. In germline, CDR1 is SGDLS, CDR2 YYNGEE. The full variable domain, with the rest looked up from reference TRBV9 and TRBJ1-1, is DSGVTQTPKHLITATGQRVTLRCSPRSGDLSVYWYQQSLDQGLQFLIQYYNGEERAKGNILERFSAQQFPDLHSELNLSSLELGDSALYFCASSSGLRQVMNTEAFFGQGTRLTVV.

CDR3 sequence reads: CASTDPTGGGNTIYF. CDR3 in DNA: TGTGCCAGCACCGACCCGACAGGGGGAGGAAACACCATATATTTT. The rearrangement joins TRBV11-3 to TRBJ1-3; 9 bases fit TRBD1. Per the germline V gene, CDR1 is SGHNT and CDR2 is YENEEA. The CDR3 loop spans 15 amino acids. Trimming took 7 bases from V and 4 from J; bases not matched to a gene: 8. The variable domain in full, completed from reference TRBV11-3 and TRBJ1-3, reads EAGVVQSPRYKIIEKKQPVAFWCNPISGHNTLYWYLQNLGQGPELLIRYENEEAVDDSQLPKDRFSAERLKGVDSTLKIQPAELGDSAVYLCASTDPTGGGNTIYFGEGSWLTVV.

The chain carries TRBV5-4 and TRBJ2-5, with 9 bases lining up with TRBD2. Germline lookup yields CDR1 SGHNT and CDR2 YYREEE (reference sequence). The CDR3 sequence is 13 residues long. With 7 bases clipped from V and 2 bases from J, the junction kept 3 bases outside the gene matches. DNA for the CDR3: TGTGCCAGCCTGCTAGCGGGGCAAGAGACCCAGTACTTC. Protein product: CASLLAGQETQYF.

V gene TRBV4-1 combines with J gene TRBJ2-6; D is perhaps TRBD1 (6 bases). Germline V gene data show CDR1 as MGHRA and CDR2 as YSYEKL. Trimming left V 8 bases short and J 0 bases short, with 11 bases between. This CDR3 spans 15 amino acids. The CDR3, as DNA: TGCGCCAGCCACAGAGGGGGCTCTGGGGCCAACGTCCTGACTTTC. The encoded protein is CASHRGGSGANVLTF.

The gene calls are TRBV27 and TRBJ1-6, with D tentatively TRBD1 (5 bases). Between the trimmed V and J ends, which lost 6 bases and 14 bases, there was a span of 20 bases. CDR1 MNHEY and CDR2 SMNVEV come from the germline V gene (reference sequence). This CDR3 is built from 14 residues. The CDR3 coding sequence is TGTGCCAGCAGGGAAGCGGGGGTGGGTAGGTCCCTCCACTTT. Amino acids: CASREAGVGRSLHF.

The V gene is TRBV11-1, the J gene TRBJ2-4; D not resolved. Trimming cost V 1 base and J 5 bases, with 12 bases left between them. The CDR3 is made up of 15 amino acids. Looked up from germline, CDR1 is SGHAT and CDR2 is FQDESV (reference sequence). CDR3 amino acids: CASSLEGWAENIQYF. In DNA form, the CDR3 reads TGTGCCAGCAGCTTAGAAGGTTGGGCCGAAAACATTCAGTACTTC.

The chain joins TRBV5-4 to TRBJ1-1; D ambiguous. V lost 2 bases and J lost 1, with 9 bases in between. The V gene's germline CDR1 is SGHNT and CDR2 YYREEE (reference sequence). The CDR3 has 14 residues. CDR3 loop: CASSFLSGNTEAFF. CDR3 coding DNA: TGTGCCAGCAGCTTTCTTTCAGGGAACACTGAAGCTTTCTTT. Combining the CDR3 with reference TRBV5-4 and TRBJ1-1 gives the whole variable domain ETGVTQSPTHLIKTRGQQVTLRCSSQSGHNTVSWYQQALGQGPQFIFQYYREEENGRGNFPPRFSGLQFPNYSSELNVNALELDDSALYLCASSFLSGNTEAFFGQGTRLTVV.

This clone was seen only once. The V and J genes are TRBV7-9 and TRBJ2-4; 7 bases are a match to TRBD1. Germline-derived CDR1 and CDR2 are SEHNR and FQNEAQ (reference sequence). Trimming removed 4 bases from V and 8 bases from J; junction bases left unmatched: 8. The CDR3 length is 14 residues. Here the CDR3 DNA reads TGTGCCAGCAGCTCTGACAGGGCTGGAGACATTCAGTACTTC. It codes for CASSSDRAGDIQYF.

This clone was detected only once. V is TRBV27 and J is TRBJ1-1; 7 nucleotides align to TRBD1. CDR1 is MNHEY, CDR2 SMNVEV, per germline (reference sequence). Trimming at V came to 5 bases and at J to 0 bases, leaving 6 bases not matched to a gene. This CDR3 spans 15 amino acids. The CDR3 loop reads CASSATGQMNTEAFF. The CDR3 region has the DNA TGTGCCAGCAGTGCAACGGGACAGATGAACACTGAAGCTTTCTTT.

This chain joins TRBV19 and TRBJ1-3; D uncertain. Looked up from germline, CDR1 is LNHDA and CDR2 is SQIVND (reference sequence). The CDR3 extends over 15 amino acids. Trimming shortened V by 5 bases and J by 2 bases, and 13 bases separated the two germline ends. The CDR3 loop is CASSLGGPPGNTIYF. Here the CDR3 DNA reads TGTGCCAGTAGTCTCGGAGGACCCCCTGGAAACACCATATATTTT.

V usage is TRBV15 and J usage is TRBJ2-3; D possibly corresponds to TRBD1 (6 bases). Germline lookup yields CDR1 LNHNV and CDR2 YYDKDF (reference sequence). The CDR3 contains 15 residues. Trimming removed 1 base from V and 3 bases from J, with 11 bases in between. The CDR3 sequence is CATSRAQGITDTQYF. CDR3 in DNA: TGTGCCACCAGCAGAGCCCAGGGGATAACAGATACGCAGTATTTT.

The gene calls are TRBV10-2 and TRBJ2-2; 7 bases line up with TRBD1. Germline CDR1 is WSHSY and CDR2 is SAAADI. Unmatched junction bases numbered 8, after V lost 2 bases and J lost 5 bases. The CDR3 contains 16 residues. The CDR3 DNA reads TGCGCCAGCAGTGAGCCGGGGACAGTGGGGACCGGGGAGCTGTTTTTT. It codes for CASSEPGTVGTGELFF.

The chain recombines TRBV6-4 with TRBJ2-2; TRBD1 aligns across 9 bases. The V segment lost 3 bases and the J segment 8 bases; nucleotides outside the gene matches: 7. The CDR3 is 15 residues long. CDR1 MRHNA and CDR2 SNTAGT come from the germline V gene. CDR3 bases: TGTGCCAGCAGTGATTACAGGGGGCGAGGGGGGGAGCTGTTTTTT. Protein product: CASSDYRGRGGELFF.

The chain carries TRBV18 and TRBJ1-5; D remains ambiguous. From germline, CDR1 is KGHSH and CDR2 LQKENI. V lost 3 bases to trimming and J lost 4 bases, with 4 bases between them. The CDR3 length is 12 residues. The CDR3 DNA reads as TGTGCCAGCTCACCCAGTAATCAGCCCCAGCATTTT. It codes for CASSPSNQPQHF.

The rearrangement uses TRBV5-1 and TRBJ2-1, with 10 bases identical to TRBD2. The CDR3 runs 14 residues. Germline V lookup: CDR1 SGHRS, CDR2 YFSETQ. V was clipped by 6 bases and J by 3 bases; unmatched bases: 3. The CDR3 DNA sequence: TGCGCCAGCACCATAGCGGGAGGCTACAATGAGCAGTTCTTC. Translation: CASTIAGGYNEQFF.

The chain employs TRBV6-5 and TRBJ2-2, with D perhaps TRBD1 (6 bases). V was clipped by 5 bases and J by 4 bases, with 8 bases between them. CDR3 length equals 13 residues. Germline V gives CDR1 MNHEY, CDR2 SVGAGI. CDR3 coding DNA: TGTGCCAGCAGTGACAGGCCCACCGGGGAGCTGTTTTTT. Protein: CASSDRPTGELFF.

The V and J genes are TRBV5-1 and TRBJ2-7; 12 bases line up with TRBD2. This CDR3 has 15 amino acids. Per the germline V gene, CDR1 is SGHRS and CDR2 is YFSETQ. J gave up 6 bases and V 2 bases, and 6 bases lay outside the gene matches. The CDR3 sequence is CASSFLAGGPGEQYF. The DNA of the CDR3 is TGCGCCAGCAGCTTTCTAGCGGGAGGGCCAGGCGAGCAGTACTTC.

The DNA for the CDR3 is TGTGCCAGCAGCATTCAGTATTACACTGAAGCTTTCTTT. This gives the protein CASSIQYYTEAFF. The V and J genes are TRBV7-2 and TRBJ1-1; no clear D gene. This CDR3 is 13 amino acids long. V was clipped by 5 bases and J by 3 bases, with 10 bases between them. Germline V CDR1 and CDR2: SGHTA, FQGNSA.

CDR3 coding DNA: TGTGCCAGCAGATCTTACGAGCAGTACTTC. It translates to CASRSYEQYF. V and J are TRBV27 and TRBJ2-7; the D is unclear. Germline V CDR1 and CDR2: MNHEY, SMNVEV (reference sequence). The CDR3 sequence is 10 residues long. V lost 6 bases to trimming and J lost 4 bases, with 4 bases between them.

V usage is TRBV7-9 and J usage is TRBJ1-1, with TRBD1 as a possible D gene (5 bases). CDR1 and CDR2 (germline): SEHNR, FQNEAQ (reference sequence). V dropped 0 bases and J dropped 0 bases, with 11 bases sitting between them. The CDR3 has 16 amino acids. CDR3 DNA sequence: TGTGCCAGCAGCTTAGCCCTAGGGGCGTTGAACACTGAAGCTTTCTTT. It encodes CASSLALGALNTEAFF.

This clone has a single count. V gene TRBV6-6 combines with J gene TRBJ2-3; the D gene is possibly TRBD2 (7 bases). V lost 2 bases and J 1 base, leaving 10 bases between the germline ends. Germline-derived CDR1 and CDR2 are MNHNY and SVGAGI (reference sequence). This CDR3 contains 15 residues. CDR3 in amino acids: CASSYGGARTDTQYF. The CDR3, as DNA: TGTGCCAGCAGTTACGGGGGGGCCCGCACAGATACGCAGTATTTT.

The gene calls are TRBV19 and TRBJ2-2; D is ambiguous. The germline V and J ends were trimmed by 9 bases and 5 bases, with 10 bases remaining between them. This CDR3 spans 12 amino acids. Germline V lookup: CDR1 LNHDA, CDR2 SQIVND (reference sequence). The CDR3 DNA sequence: TGTGCCAGCATAGCTCCGACCGGGGAGCTGTTTTTT. This sequence encodes CASIAPTGELFF.

The V call is TRBV6-1, the J call TRBJ1-1, with TRBD1 as a possible D gene (5 bases). Germline V gives CDR1 MNHNS, CDR2 SASEGT. Trimming cost V 6 bases and J 8 bases, with 22 bases left between them. The CDR3 contains 15 residues. CDR3 DNA: TGTGCCAGCAGCGGGGGAACGGCTGGGTGGACGGAAGCTTTCTTT. Amino acid sequence: CASSGGTAGWTEAFF.

V gene TRBV25-1 combines with J gene TRBJ1-6, with D perhaps matching TRBD1 (6 bases). Germline V gene lookup returns CDR1 MGHDK and CDR2 SYGVNS. The CDR3 is 14 amino acids. V lost 2 bases and J lost 6, with 8 bases in between. This CDR3 is CASSEDRSNSPLHF. The CDR3 bases are TGTGCCAGCAGTGAAGACAGGAGTAATTCACCCCTCCACTTT.

V usage is TRBV28 and J usage is TRBJ1-5; no clear D gene. The CDR3 runs to 14 residues. Trimming shortened V by 6 bases and J by 2 bases, and 11 bases separated the two germline ends. Germline loops: CDR1 MDHEN, CDR2 SYDVKM. CDR3 protein: CASSTDGGNQPQHF. CDR3 bases: TGTGCCAGCAGCACCGACGGAGGCAATCAGCCCCAGCATTTT.

This chain joins TRBV9 and TRBJ2-2; 7 bases line up with TRBD1. The CDR3 consists of 16 residues. Germline loops: CDR1 SGDLS, CDR2 YYNGEE. The V segment lost 2 bases and the J segment 0 bases; nucleotides outside the gene matches: 4. The CDR3 coding sequence is TGTGCCAGCAGCGTGCTACAGGGGACGAACACCGGGGAGCTGTTTTTT. Translating it yields CASSVLQGTNTGELFF. The complete variable domain, with remaining parts taken from reference TRBV9 and TRBJ2-2, reads DSGVTQTPKHLITATGQRVTLRCSPRSGDLSVYWYQQSLDQGLQFLIQYYNGEERAKGNILERFSAQQFPDLHSELNLSSLELGDSALYFCASSVLQGTNTGELFFGEGSRLTVL.

The chain combines TRBV27 with TRBJ2-7, with unresolved D. This CDR3 region has 16 residues. Trimming took 2 bases from V and 1 from J, leaving 15 bases between them. CDR1 is MNHEY, CDR2 SMNVEV, per germline (reference sequence). CDR3 nucleotide sequence: TGTGCCAGCAGTTTAAGTTTAAGCGTTCATTCCTACGAGCAGTACTTC. This sequence encodes CASSLSLSVHSYEQYF.